A selection of T cell receptor beta chains follows, all from one sample in a study of T cell clones after liver transplantation. The method was immunoSEQ multiplex PCR; TCRdb's version includes in-frame clones alone and lacks a portion of them. The table records nearly 15,000 clones, roughly 91% of them present only once. Sequenced material: CD8+ T cells from blood, taken before liver transplant. The receptors originated from a human donor who received a liver transplant. CDR3s leave out the opening cysteine and the closing phenylalanine or tryptophan.

J gene,V gene,CDR3 protein
TRBJ2-1,TRBV5-6,ASSSDEYNEQF
TRBJ2-7,TRBV28,ASSLILAGSYEQY
TRBJ2-7,TRBV19,ASSPRGRAYEQY
TRBJ1-1,TRBV5-5,ASSLWDRPPLGTEAF
TRBJ2-1,TRBV6-6,ASRQVRYEQF
TRBJ2-7,TRBV6-5,ASSWTGNYEQY
TRBJ1-1,TRBV27,ASSFDRVTAF
TRBJ2-7,TRBV7-6,ASSLSDRFEQY
TRBJ1-5,TRBV6-5,ASSHRDSNNQPQH
TRBJ1-2,TRBV28,ASSLVAGGDYGYT
TRBJ1-2,TRBV19,ASSITRTRPLQGGYT